These 17 T cell receptor beta chains share one sample of origin, sequenced in a study of response to subunit inactivated influenza vaccine. TCRdb recomputed calls from the RT-PCR reads with MiXCR, one row per CDR3 protein. The table shows under 200,000 distinct CDR3 sequences, with 10% to 15% occurring only once. These data also featured in a second study, about T cells expressing NK-cell markers. As reported in that work: The authors made TCR beta cDNA libraries by 5'RACE template switching. This switching added a universal primer site and UMIs.

Here the sequenced sample was CD8+ T cells sorted from PBMCs, taken about 13 days after vaccination. These receptor sequences come from a man aged 50 to 60 who received an inactivated influenza vaccine.

The table lists this clonotype with a few counts. CDR3 region: CATARGAYEQYF. Written as DNA, the CDR3 is TGTGCCACCGCCCGGGGGGCCTACGAGCAGTACTTC. The rearrangement uses TRBV25-1 and TRBJ2-7, with 7 nucleotides matching TRBD2. The CDR3 consists of 12 residues. The germline CDR1 and CDR2 sequences are MGHDK and SYGVNS. Germline trimming cut 10 bases from V and 2 bases from J; bases unmatched to any gene: 5.

This clonotype was observed a few times. CDR3 loop: CASSYSSGGGSEPINEQFF. The CDR3 DNA reads as TGTGCCAGCAGTTACTCTAGCGGGGGGGGATCCGAGCCGATTAATGAGCAGTTCTTC. This chain uses TRBV6-2 or TRBV6-3 with TRBJ2-1; the match to TRBD2 covers 11 bases. V was clipped by 0 bases and J by 7 bases; unmatched bases: 14. CDR3 length equals 19 residues. CDR1 is MNHEY and CDR2 is SVGEGT in the germline V gene.

This clonotype was found a few times. V and J are TRBV28 and TRBJ2-1; D is possibly TRBD1 (6 bases). The CDR3 sequence is 13 residues long. The germline CDR1 and CDR2 sequences are MDHEN and SYDVKM. The ends were cut back, 6 bases at V and 5 bases at J, with 11 bases in the middle. In nucleotides, the CDR3 is TGTGCCAGCAGCAGAGGGGGAGACAATGAGCAGTTCTTC. Its protein product is CASSRGGDNEQFF.

J is TRBJ2-1 and V is TRBV12-3 or TRBV12-4, with D possibly matching TRBD2 (6 bases). Trimming took off 3 bases at V and 7 bases at J, with 10 bases between the two ends. The CDR3 is 13 residues long. The CDR3 reads CASSLGGANEQFF. In DNA form, the CDR3 reads TGTGCCAGCAGTTTGGGCGGGGCGAATGAGCAGTTCTTC.

The CDR3 loop reads CASSHRDGNEQYF. The CDR3 DNA follows: TGTGCCAGCAGCCACCGGGACGGCAACGAGCAGTACTTC. V and J are TRBV7-8 and TRBJ2-7; TRBD1 or TRBD2 may be the D gene (5 bases each). Per the germline V gene, CDR1 is SGHVS and CDR2 is FQNEAQ. V dropped 5 bases and J dropped 5 bases, with 13 bases sitting between them. CDR3 length: 13 residues.

J is TRBJ2-7 and V is TRBV5-1, with D possibly called TRBD1 or TRBD2 (5 bases each). Trimming removed 4 bases at V and 0 bases at J, with 11 bases between. From germline, CDR1 is SGHRS and CDR2 YFSETQ. The CDR3 has 14 amino acids. The CDR3 loop reads CASSLLGVSYEQYF. The CDR3, as DNA: TGCGCCAGCAGCCTTTTGGGGGTCTCCTACGAGCAGTACTTC.

This clonotype was found many times. The chain is built from TRBV4-3 and TRBJ1-4; no reliable D call. V lost 0 bases and J lost 5, with 10 bases in between. The germline V gene encodes CDR1 LGHNA and CDR2 YSLEER. CDR3 length: 15 amino acids. The CDR3 nucleotides are TGCGCCAGCAGCCAAGATTGGTTGACGAATGAAAAACTGTTTTTT. Protein sequence: CASSQDWLTNEKLFF.

This clonotype was observed a few times. The genes are TRBV6-8 and TRBJ2-7, with TRBD1 matching over 7 bases. This CDR3 has 15 amino acids. V lost 2 bases and J lost 3; bases outside the gene matches: 7. Germline CDR1 reads MNHGY; CDR2 reads SAAAGT. The CDR3 here is CASSYIRDSDYEQYF. The DNA for the CDR3 is TGTGCCAGCAGTTACATTCGGGACAGCGACTACGAGCAGTACTTC.

In its sample, this clonotype was seen a few times. The chain recombines TRBV6-1 with TRBJ2-7; 12 positions agree with TRBD2. V was clipped by 6 bases and J by 3 bases; unmatched bases: 9. Germline V gene data show CDR1 as MNHNS and CDR2 as SASEGT. The CDR3 totals 16 residues. In DNA form, the CDR3 reads TGTGCCAGCAGCCCCTATGGACTAGCGGGAAACTACGAGCAGTACTTC. It yields the protein CASSPYGLAGNYEQYF.

The genes are TRBV12-3 or TRBV12-4 and TRBJ2-5; TRBD2 agrees at 10 bases. The CDR3 covers 12 residues. J was trimmed by 5 bases and V by 7 bases; bases with no gene match: 1. CDR3 bases: TGTGCCAGCACTAGCGGGGGCGAGACCCAGTACTTC. It encodes CASTSGGETQYF.

In its sample, this clonotype was seen a few times. V gene TRBV28 combines with J gene TRBJ2-6; weak D call: TRBD1 (5 bases). CDR1 is MDHEN and CDR2 is SYDVKM in the germline V gene. Trimming shortened V by 3 bases and J by 1 base, and 7 bases separated the two germline ends. The CDR3 is made up of 15 amino acids. The CDR3 sequence: CASSFQGSGANVLTF. The CDR3 nucleotides are TGTGCCAGCAGTTTTCAGGGTTCTGGGGCCAACGTCCTGACTTTC.

This clonotype was observed a handful of times. The chain carries TRBV24-1 and TRBJ1-1; D not certain. Germline CDR1 is KGHDR and CDR2 is SFDVKD. V lost 5 bases, J lost 5 bases, and 11 bases lay in between. This CDR3 contains 13 residues. In DNA form, the CDR3 reads TGTGCCACCAGTGGTTTCGGGGAAACTGAAGCTTTCTTT. Amino acids: CATSGFGETEAFF.

This chain connects TRBV6-5 to TRBJ1-3, with D unresolved. Trimming pared 4 bases from V and 3 bases from J, leaving 7 bases between. Germline V gene sequence: CDR1 MNHEY, CDR2 SVGAGI. The CDR3 length is 13 residues. The CDR3 nucleotides read TGTGCCAGCAGTTTGGGCGTTGGAAACACCATATATTTT. It specifies CASSLGVGNTIYF.

This clonotype turned up a few times. This chain connects TRBV19 to TRBJ2-7; a possible D gene is TRBD1 (5 bases). V was trimmed by 5 bases and J by 0 bases, leaving 14 bases between them. The CDR3 contains 15 residues. Germline CDR1 reads LNHDA; CDR2 reads SQIVND (reference sequence). The CDR3 protein is CASSPYRTSSYEQYF. CDR3 DNA sequence: TGTGCCAGTAGTCCGTACCGGACATCCTCCTACGAGCAGTACTTC.

This clonotype has just a few counts. The chain joins TRBV30 to TRBJ2-2, with D tentatively TRBD1 (5 bases). Trimming removed 2 bases at V and 2 bases at J, with 6 bases between. CDR1 and CDR2 from the germline V gene are GTSNPN and SVGIG (reference sequence). The CDR3 is made up of 13 amino acids. As DNA, the CDR3 is TGTGCCTGGAGTACAGGAAACACCGGGGAGCTGTTTTTT. As protein: CAWSTGNTGELFF.

The chain has TRBV28 and TRBJ2-7, with D perhaps TRBD2 (5 bases). The CDR3 sequence is 14 residues long. Trimming took 1 base from V and 6 from J, leaving 13 bases between them. Germline V lookup: CDR1 MDHEN, CDR2 SYDVKM. The CDR3 nucleotides are TGTGCCAGCAGTTTATCCGAGGGTAAGAGCGAGCAGTACTTC. This encodes CASSLSEGKSEQYF. The whole variable domain, remainder taken from reference TRBV28 and TRBJ2-7, is DVKVTQSSRYLVKRTGEKVFLECVQDMDHENMFWYRQDPGLGLRLIYFSYDVKMKEKGDIPEGYSVSREKKERFSLILESASTNQTSMYLCASSLSEGKSEQYFGPGTRLTVT.

This clonotype was counted only a few times. The chain uses TRBV4-3 and TRBJ2-1; 8 bases are a match to TRBD2. The CDR3 consists of 16 residues. The germline V gene has CDR1 LGHNA and CDR2 YSLEER. J was trimmed by 3 bases and V by 1 base; bases with no gene match: 5. The DNA for the CDR3 is TGCGCCAGCAGCCAAGTAACGGGGGGGGGCTACAATGAGCAGTTCTTC. Its translation is CASSQVTGGGYNEQFF.